The 15 T cell receptor beta chains below all came from one sample that was sequenced in a study of memory CD4+ T cells and cytomegalovirus serostatus. Using immunoSEQ multiplex PCR, the repertoire was profiled, and TCRdb retains in-frame clones only, with some absent. The sample lists some 65,000 clones, roughly 80% occurring once. Single viable CD3+CD4+CD8-CD45RO+ cells were sorted as the memory CD4+ T cells. The source material was memory CD4+ T cells from blood. These receptors all come from an adult in good health and CMV-seronegative. Some clones in this sample may be carry-over from other donors' samples.

The rearrangement joins TRBV30 to TRBJ2-5; TRBD2 matches 8 bases. Germline CDR1 reads GTSNPN; CDR2 reads SVGIG (reference sequence). The CDR3 sequence is 14 residues long. Unmatched junction bases numbered 8, after V lost 3 bases and J lost 5 bases. The CDR3 spells CAWSTGLGGETQYF. The DNA of the CDR3 is TGTGCCTGGAGCACGGGACTAGGCGGGGAGACCCAGTACTTC.

The chain employs TRBV28 and TRBJ1-4, with 9 bases matching TRBD1. The junction had 6 bases not matched to a gene; V was cut back by 6 bases and J by 7 bases. The CDR3 spans 14 residues. Germline CDR1 and CDR2: MDHEN and SYDVKM. The CDR3 here is CASSQTGGGEKLFF. CDR3 bases: TGTGCCAGCAGCCAAACAGGGGGCGGTGAAAAACTGTTTTTT. The full variable domain, completed using reference TRBV28 and TRBJ1-4, is DVKVTQSSRYLVKRTGEKVFLECVQDMDHENMFWYRQDPGLGLRLIYFSYDVKMKEKGDIPEGYSVSREKKERFSLILESASTNQTSMYLCASSQTGGGEKLFFGSGTQLSVL.

The V call is TRBV7-3, the J call TRBJ2-2, with D perhaps assigned TRBD1 or TRBD2 (6 bases each). Trimming pared 6 bases from V and 6 bases from J, leaving 17 bases between. This CDR3 comprises 15 residues. The germline V gene encodes CDR1 SGHTA and CDR2 FQGTGA. The CDR3 is CASRLSSGAPGELFF. CDR3 in DNA: TGTGCCAGCAGACTATCTTCGGGGGCCCCCGGGGAGCTGTTTTTT.

The rearrangement links TRBV29-1 to TRBJ2-5; the match to TRBD1 covers 8 bases. This CDR3 has 13 amino acids. J lost 9 bases, V lost 5 bases, and 11 bases had no gene match. Germline V gene lookup returns CDR1 SQVTM and CDR2 ANQGSEA. CDR3 coding DNA: TGCAGCGTTCTCGACAGGGGCCAAAGGTCCCAGTACTTC. It encodes CSVLDRGQRSQYF.

The chain carries TRBV30 and TRBJ2-3; 8 nucleotides agree with TRBD2. Germline V gene lookup returns CDR1 GTSNPN and CDR2 SVGIG (reference sequence). Unmatched junction bases numbered 8, after V lost 4 bases and J lost 5 bases. This CDR3 comprises 14 residues. The CDR3 coding sequence is TGTGCCTGGAACCGGGGGGGAGGATTAGATACGCAGTATTTT. Translated, it gives CAWNRGGGLDTQYF.

The chain recombines TRBV6-1 with TRBJ2-5; D not certain. V lost 5 bases and J 5 bases, leaving 15 bases between the germline ends. The germline gives CDR1 MNHNS, CDR2 SASEGT. There are 14 residues in the CDR3. CDR3 loop: CASSFSRVGETQYF. The CDR3 DNA reads TGTGCCAGCAGTTTCTCAAGGGTAGGGGAGACCCAGTACTTC.

This clone was recorded once. The CDR3 DNA reads as TGTGCCAGCAGCCCCGGGGGCCTAGTAGGCTACACCTTC. Translating gives CASSPGGLVGYTF. This chain links TRBV14 with TRBJ1-2; TRBD1 is a possible D gene (6 bases). The germline gives CDR1 SGHDN, CDR2 FVKESK. The ends were cut back, 4 bases at V and 8 bases at J, with 14 bases in the middle. The CDR3 is made up of 13 amino acids.

The chain combines TRBV28 with TRBJ1-1; D uncertain. This CDR3 comprises 16 residues. CDR1 and CDR2 from the germline V gene are MDHEN and SYDVKM. V lost 5 bases and J lost 6, with 22 bases in between. CDR3 coding DNA: TGTGCCAGCAGTGCCGCGAGCAGGCAGGTAATCGCTGAAGCTTTCTTT. Its protein product is CASSAASRQVIAEAFF.

To note about this clone: Other nucleotide sequences from this sample produce the same CDR3. The rearrangement uses TRBV7-2 and TRBJ1-1, with a tentative D call TRBD1 (6 bases). CDR1 and CDR2 from the germline V gene are SGHTA and FQGNSA. V dropped 5 bases and J dropped 5 bases, with 15 bases sitting between them. This CDR3 has 14 amino acids. The CDR3 loop is CASSLQGGDTEAFF. The CDR3 nucleotides are TGTGCCAGCAGCCTACAAGGGGGGGATACTGAAGCTTTCTTT. Variable domain in full (rest from reference TRBV7-2 and TRBJ1-1): GAGVSQSPSNKVTEKGKDVELRCDPISGHTALYWYRQSLGQGLEFLIYFQGNSAPDKSGLPSDRFSAERTGGSVSTLTIQRTQQEDSAVYLCASSLQGGDTEAFFGQGTRLTVV.

The chain recombines TRBV30 with TRBJ2-3, with 12 bases matching TRBD2. This CDR3 has 15 amino acids. Germline values: CDR1 GTSNPN, CDR2 SVGIG (reference sequence). J gave up 4 bases and V 2 bases, and 4 bases lay outside the gene matches. DNA of the CDR3: TGTGCCTGGAGTCTAGCGGGAGGGTTTTCAGATACGCAGTATTTT. It translates to CAWSLAGGFSDTQYF.

This clone has just one count. This chain joins TRBV7-2 and TRBJ1-1, with 8 bases lining up with TRBD1. Germline values: CDR1 SGHTA, CDR2 FQGNSA. The CDR3 has 15 amino acids. V shed 2 bases, J shed 3 bases, and the junction held 5 bases outside the gene matches. CDR3 amino acids: CASSLTRTGHTEAFF. In nucleotides, the CDR3 is TGTGCCAGCAGCTTAACTAGGACAGGGCACACTGAAGCTTTCTTT.

The chain carries TRBV4-3 and TRBJ2-5, with D unresolved. The length of the CDR3 is 19 residues. The V gene's germline CDR1 is LGHNA and CDR2 YSLEER. V dropped 1 base and J dropped 4 bases, with 25 bases sitting between them. The chain's CDR3 is CASSQGLTTVTDRPETQYF. The DNA for the CDR3 is TGCGCCAGCAGCCAAGGTTTGACAACCGTGACCGACCGCCCAGAGACCCAGTACTTC.

The rearrangement uses TRBV9 and TRBJ1-1; 7 bases map to TRBD1. This CDR3 has 16 residues. Per germline, CDR1 SGDLS and CDR2 YYNGEE. V was pared by 4 bases and J by 0 bases, with 9 bases of the junction left unmatched. CDR3 loop: CASSPRGQTMNTEAFF. The CDR3 DNA is TGTGCCAGCAGCCCCAGGGGACAGACCATGAACACTGAAGCTTTCTTT.

The rearrangement joins TRBV2 to TRBJ2-2; D not resolved. V was clipped by 8 bases and J by 0 bases, with 10 bases between them. From germline, CDR1 is SNHLY and CDR2 FYNNEI. There are 14 residues in the CDR3. The CDR3 nucleotides read TGTGCCAGCCTATGGGGTTCGAACACCGGGGAGCTGTTTTTT. It specifies CASLWGSNTGELFF. Supplemented by reference TRBV2 and TRBJ2-2, the full variable domain reads EPEVTQTPSHQVTQMGQEVILRCVPISNHLYFYWYRQILGQKVEFLVSFYNNEISEKSEIFDDQFSVERPDGSNFTLKIRSTKLEDSAMYFCASLWGSNTGELFFGEGSRLTVL.

V and J are TRBV4-3 and TRBJ1-2; D remains ambiguous. CDR3 length: 13 residues. Trimming left V 2 bases short and J 6 bases short, with 10 bases between. Germline CDR1 LGHNA, CDR2 YSLEER. This CDR3 is CASSQPNFNGYTF. The CDR3 DNA sequence: TGCGCCAGCAGCCAACCTAACTTCAATGGCTACACCTTC.